The rows below give T cell receptor beta chains drawn from one sample of a study of blood T cell repertoires in COVID-19. Sequencing was performed with immunoSEQ multiplex PCR; in TCRdb, only in-frame clones are kept and a portion is missing. Among around 250,000 clones, approximately 85% were seen once, and the ten largest hold 0.7%. Sequenced: peripheral blood. These receptors were taken from a human donor in a cohort sampled during active COVID-19. Both conserved end residues are part of each CDR3. D genes are given only for firm matches. Some rows mark clone size as missing; the rest say once, few, many or name a class of expanded clone.

D gene: TRBD1; J gene: TRBJ2-7; V gene: TRBV4-3; clone size: -; CDR3 protein: CASSQDTGQGVSEQYF; CDR3 DNA: TGCGCCAGCAGCCAAGATACTGGCCAGGGGGTGAGCGAGCAGTACTTC
D gene: -; J gene: TRBJ1-1; V gene: TRBV2; clone size: once; CDR3 protein: CASAGPAEGGEPEAFF; CDR3 DNA: TGTGCCAGCGCTGGACCCGCGGAGGGGGGGGAACCTGAAGCTTTCTTT
D gene: -; J gene: TRBJ1-5; V gene: TRBV21-1; clone size: -; CDR3 protein: CASNLDRGQPQHF; CDR3 DNA: TGTGCCAGCAACCTGGACAGGGGACAGCCCCAGCATTTT
D gene: TRBD1; J gene: TRBJ1-2; V gene: TRBV6-5; clone size: -; CDR3 protein: CASRMLGQGGSGYTF; CDR3 DNA: TGTGCCAGCAGAATGTTGGGACAGGGGGGCAGTGGCTACACCTTC
D gene: TRBD1; J gene: TRBJ1-4; V gene: TRBV2; clone size: -; CDR3 protein: CASSGDRGEKLFF; CDR3 DNA: TGTGCCAGCAGTGGGGACAGGGGCGAAAAACTGTTTTTT
D gene: -; J gene: TRBJ2-7; V gene: TRBV28; clone size: -; CDR3 protein: CASKWLNEQYF; CDR3 DNA: TGTGCCAGTAAATGGCTGAACGAGCAGTACTTC
D gene: TRBD1; J gene: TRBJ1-2; V gene: TRBV6-1; clone size: -; CDR3 protein: CASSEGPGQGYGYTF; CDR3 DNA: TGTGCCAGCAGTGAAGGTCCGGGACAGGGCTATGGCTACACCTTC
D gene: TRBD1; J gene: TRBJ2-7; V gene: TRBV19; clone size: once; CDR3 protein: CASSGGQGIYEQYF; CDR3 DNA: TGTGCCAGTAGTGGGGGACAGGGGATCTACGAGCAGTACTTC
D gene: TRBD1; J gene: TRBJ1-4; V gene: TRBV12-5; clone size: once; CDR3 protein: CASGPGQGLEKLFF; CDR3 DNA: TGTGCTAGTGGTCCGGGACAGGGACTTGAAAAACTGTTTTTT
D gene: -; J gene: TRBJ1-2; V gene: TRBV7-9; clone size: -; CDR3 protein: CASSPLRTEYYGYTF; CDR3 DNA: TGTGCCAGCAGCCCACTACGGACAGAGTACTATGGCTACACCTTC
D gene: TRBD1; J gene: TRBJ1-1; V gene: TRBV5-1; clone size: -; CDR3 protein: CASSLGTGQIEAFF; CDR3 DNA: TGCGCCAGCAGCTTGGGGACAGGACAGATTGAAGCTTTCTTT
D gene: -; J gene: TRBJ1-1; V gene: TRBV11-2; clone size: -; CDR3 protein: CASSSIPQERVEAFF; CDR3 DNA: TGTGCCAGCAGCTCAATCCCCCAGGAGAGGGTTGAAGCTTTCTTT
D gene: -; J gene: TRBJ2-7; V gene: TRBV7-9; clone size: -; CDR3 protein: CASRGGSRGNHEQYF; CDR3 DNA: TGTGCCAGCAGGGGAGGCTCCAGGGGGAATCACGAGCAGTACTTC
D gene: TRBD1; J gene: TRBJ1-1; V gene: TRBV7-8; clone size: -; CDR3 protein: CASSSSPGTGNTEAFF; CDR3 DNA: TGTGCCAGCAGCTCGAGCCCCGGGACAGGAAACACTGAAGCTTTCTTT
D gene: TRBD1; J gene: TRBJ2-1; V gene: TRBV5-4; clone size: few; CDR3 protein: CASSLDKWTGNEQFF; CDR3 DNA: TGTGCCAGCAGCTTGGACAAATGGACAGGCAATGAGCAGTTCTTC
D gene: TRBD1; J gene: TRBJ1-4; V gene: TRBV12-3/TRBV12-4; clone size: -; CDR3 protein: CASSRQGARFF; CDR3 DNA: TGTGCCAGCAGTAGACAGGGCGCTAGGTTTTTT
D gene: -; J gene: TRBJ2-5; V gene: TRBV18; clone size: -; CDR3 protein: CASSPAQVETQYF; CDR3 DNA: TGTGCCAGCTCACCAGCTCAGGTGGAGACCCAGTACTTC
D gene: -; J gene: TRBJ1-3; V gene: TRBV18; clone size: once; CDR3 protein: CASSLGVSSGNTIYF; CDR3 DNA: TGTGCCAGCTCACTGGGCGTTAGCTCTGGAAACACCATATATTTT
D gene: -; J gene: TRBJ2-3; V gene: TRBV29-1; clone size: -; CDR3 protein: CSAIIGERDTQYF; CDR3 DNA: TGCAGTGCCATAATCGGGGAACGAGATACGCAGTATTTT
D gene: TRBD1; J gene: TRBJ2-1; V gene: TRBV5-6; clone size: -; CDR3 protein: CASSSTGAEYNEQFF; CDR3 DNA: TGTGCCAGCAGCTCTACAGGGGCGGAGTACAATGAGCAGTTCTTC
D gene: -; J gene: TRBJ2-4; V gene: TRBV27; clone size: -; CDR3 protein: CASSTHLAKNIQYF; CDR3 DNA: TGTGCCAGCAGTACACATTTAGCCAAAAACATTCAGTACTTC
D gene: -; J gene: TRBJ1-2; V gene: TRBV3-1/TRBV3-2; clone size: -; CDR3 protein: CASSPRQTLIYGYTF; CDR3 DNA: TGTGCCAGCAGCCCGAGACAGACCCTAATCTATGGCTACACCTTC
D gene: -; J gene: TRBJ1-4; V gene: TRBV27; clone size: -; CDR3 protein: CASSYRATNEKLFF; CDR3 DNA: TGTGCCAGCAGCTATCGGGCAACTAATGAAAAACTGTTTTTT
D gene: TRBD1; J gene: TRBJ2-2; V gene: TRBV9; clone size: -; CDR3 protein: CASSVASDRANTGELFF; CDR3 DNA: TGTGCCAGCAGCGTAGCGTCGGACAGGGCCAACACCGGGGAGCTGTTTTTT
D gene: TRBD2; J gene: TRBJ2-7; V gene: TRBV11-2; clone size: -; CDR3 protein: CASSFTSGQYEQYF; CDR3 DNA: TGTGCCAGCAGCTTCACTAGCGGGCAGTACGAGCAGTACTTC
D gene: -; J gene: TRBJ2-7; V gene: TRBV28; clone size: -; CDR3 protein: CASSRGGPVSYEQYF; CDR3 DNA: TGTGCCAGCAGTCGAGGAGGACCCGTCTCCTACGAGCAGTACTTC